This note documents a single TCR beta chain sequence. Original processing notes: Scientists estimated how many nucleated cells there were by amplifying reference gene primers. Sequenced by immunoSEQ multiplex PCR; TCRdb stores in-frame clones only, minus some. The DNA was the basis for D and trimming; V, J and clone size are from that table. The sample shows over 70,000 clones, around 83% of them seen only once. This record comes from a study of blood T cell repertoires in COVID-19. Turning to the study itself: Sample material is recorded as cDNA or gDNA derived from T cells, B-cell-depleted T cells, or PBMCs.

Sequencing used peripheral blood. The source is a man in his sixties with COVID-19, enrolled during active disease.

CDR3 protein: CASSTDRAANYGYTF. In DNA form, the CDR3 reads TGTGCCAGCAGCACAGACAGGGCTGCTAACTATGGCTACACCTTC. The chain recombines TRBV7-9 with TRBJ1-2; 7 bases are shared with TRBD1. In germline, CDR1 is SEHNR, CDR2 FQNEAQ (reference sequence). The CDR3 length is 15 residues. Trimming took 5 bases from V and 0 from J; bases not matched to a gene: 6.